A selection of T cell receptor beta chains follows, all from one sample in a study of technical replicates of blood from several donors. TCRdb's copy holds only in-frame clones and misses some; the assay was immunoSEQ multiplex PCR. The table has around 69,000 clones, around 97% seen once. Material: T cells isolated from PBMCs. The receptor set was obtained from a human donor in good health. CDR3s include the opening cysteine and the closing phenylalanine or tryptophan. The D gene is left open where the match is weak.

d_gene | v_gene | CDR3aa
- | TRBV5-4 | CASSSRAGRETQYF
TRBD2 | TRBV7-9 | CASSPGGGTPQETQYF
- | TRBV29-1 | CSVLKGPSGIGLTEAFF
- | TRBV14 | CASSTGTHYGYTF
- | TRBV10-2 | CASSGGLIPHPQHF
- | TRBV29-1 | CSVERTALFTDTQYF
- | TRBV6-6 | CASTLGEANYGYTF
- | TRBV28 | CASSLGLGSSGNTIYF
TRBD1 | TRBV18 | CASSQVARGLTEAFF
- | TRBV2 | CASTSADEKLFF
- | TRBV10-3 | CAIGPNNQPQHF
- | TRBV9 | CASSGRSGAGVGENIQYF
- | TRBV7-8 | CASSFAGGSYEQYF
- | TRBV7-3 | CASSLGSGHKQYF
- | TRBV6-5 | CASSRQESSYEQYF
- | TRBV28 | CASSPRETQYF
TRBD1 | TRBV7-3 | CASSLNSGQGMDSPLHF
- | TRBV7-9 | CASSPGAPNEKLFF
TRBD2 | TRBV7-2 | CASGRGVTSGSVDTQYF
TRBD1 | TRBV7-2 | CASSHQTGVGANVLTF
- | TRBV14 | CASSQGGLSLYNEQFF
- | TRBV27 | CASSFRGSNEQFF
- | TRBV5-1 | CASSLIGDSYNSPLHF
- | TRBV27 | CASSLTATSLGFYEQYF
- | TRBV5-1 | CASSSPNTGNTEAFF
TRBD1 | TRBV9 | CASSETGYEQYF
- | TRBV4-1 | CASSQVGGGSNQPQHF
- | TRBV2 | CASSGGRSDYGYTF
TRBD2 | TRBV11-3 | CASSVAGDGTGELFF
TRBD1 | TRBV9 | CASSVGPGQPHSGANVLTF
TRBD2 | TRBV13 | CASSLVSLAGQGEQYF
- | TRBV5-4 | CASSLRGAEQYF
TRBD2 | TRBV28 | CASSFFLPMAGDQETQYF
- | TRBV6-1 | CASRPSGYSRNEQYF
TRBD2 | TRBV30 | CAWRTIAGRTGELFF
TRBD1 | TRBV27 | CASSRIPGQGPETQYF
- | TRBV2 | CASSEFSGDGAFF
TRBD2 | TRBV9 | CASSVVRGGTDTQYF
- | TRBV7-6 | CASSLGTGRSEAFF
- | TRBV6-5 | CASSTTPGQNYGYTF
- | TRBV11-3 | CASSFSTWGVRTGNTIYF
- | TRBV7-9 | CASSPPGHSRSPDTQYF
TRBD2 | TRBV5-1 | CASSGGGGTDTQYF
- | TRBV6-5 | CASSYSPEGKLFF
- | TRBV28 | CASSWGQGALYEQYF
- | TRBV6-5 | CASSSSGFVYGYTF
- | TRBV20-1 | CSAEDNYGYTF
TRBD1 | TRBV5-4 | CASSLRGQTEAFF
- | TRBV30 | CAWSVKGHNSNQPQHF
- | TRBV7-9 | CASSPGTGQTQYF